This T cell receptor beta chain was identified during a study of shared clonotypes between healthy human individuals. Notes on the study in general: An anticipated effect of sequencing depth on clonotype sharing among donors was recognized.

Adults of Caucasian background living in Nashville, Tennessee made up all donors. The V and J ends lost 2 bases and 7 bases respectively, with 11 bases between them. CDR1 GTSNPN and CDR2 SVGIG come from the germline V gene (reference sequence). There are 12 residues in the CDR3. Each subset's genomic DNA was split evenly across several immunoSEQ plates. DNA from unsorted PBMC was sequenced on ten immunoSEQ deep assay plates. Using immunoSEQ multiplex PCR, the repertoire was profiled, and TCRdb retains in-frame clones only, with some absent. The sample carries roughly 500,000 clones, 70% to 80% recorded once. As for this clone: Antigen: not known.

Sequenced sample: PBMCs. This chain links TRBV30 with TRBJ1-2, with D unclear. The sequence was obtained from a woman between 40 and 55 years old in good health. Some clones in this sample may be carry-over from other donors' samples. CDR3 sequence reads: CAWSPEMSGYTF. Here the CDR3 DNA reads TGTGCCTGGAGTCCAGAGATGAGTGGCTACACCTTC.